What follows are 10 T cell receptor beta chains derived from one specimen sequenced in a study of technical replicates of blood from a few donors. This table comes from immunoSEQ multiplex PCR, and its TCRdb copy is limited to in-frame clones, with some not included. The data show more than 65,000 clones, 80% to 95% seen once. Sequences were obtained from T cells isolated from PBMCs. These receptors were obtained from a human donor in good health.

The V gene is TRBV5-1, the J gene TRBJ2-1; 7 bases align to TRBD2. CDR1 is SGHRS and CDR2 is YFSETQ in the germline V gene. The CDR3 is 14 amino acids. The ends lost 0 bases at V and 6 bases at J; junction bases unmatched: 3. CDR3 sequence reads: CASSLGTGGNEQFF. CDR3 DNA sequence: TGCGCCAGCAGCTTGGGTACGGGAGGCAATGAGCAGTTCTTC.

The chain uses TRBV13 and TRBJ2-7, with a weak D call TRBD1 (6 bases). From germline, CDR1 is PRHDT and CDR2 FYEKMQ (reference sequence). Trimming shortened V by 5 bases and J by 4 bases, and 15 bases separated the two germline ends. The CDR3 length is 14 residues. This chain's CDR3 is CASSHSGQRYEQYF. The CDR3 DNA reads TGTGCCAGCAGCCACTCCGGACAGAGGTACGAGCAGTACTTC.

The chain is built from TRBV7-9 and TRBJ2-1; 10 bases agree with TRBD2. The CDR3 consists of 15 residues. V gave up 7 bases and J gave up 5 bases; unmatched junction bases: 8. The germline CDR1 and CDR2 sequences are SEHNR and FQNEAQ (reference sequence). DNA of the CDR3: TGTGCCAGCACCCGGGGACTAGCGCAGAACAATGAGCAGTTCTTC. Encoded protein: CASTRGLAQNNEQFF.

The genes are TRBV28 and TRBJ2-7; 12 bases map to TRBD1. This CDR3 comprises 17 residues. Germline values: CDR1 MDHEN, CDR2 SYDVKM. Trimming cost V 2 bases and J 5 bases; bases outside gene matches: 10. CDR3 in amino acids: CASSLIRAGQGADEQYF. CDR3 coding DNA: TGTGCCAGCAGTTTAATTAGGGCGGGACAGGGGGCCGACGAGCAGTACTTC.

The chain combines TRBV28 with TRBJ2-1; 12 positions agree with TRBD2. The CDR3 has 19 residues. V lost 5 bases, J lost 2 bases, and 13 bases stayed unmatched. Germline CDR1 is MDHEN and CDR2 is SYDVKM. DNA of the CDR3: TGTGCCAGCAGTCCCCCACTAGCGGGAGGACTCGGAGCCTACAATGAGCAGTTCTTC. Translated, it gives CASSPPLAGGLGAYNEQFF. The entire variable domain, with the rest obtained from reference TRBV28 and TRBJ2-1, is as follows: DVKVTQSSRYLVKRTGEKVFLECVQDMDHENMFWYRQDPGLGLRLIYFSYDVKMKEKGDIPEGYSVSREKKERFSLILESASTNQTSMYLCASSPPLAGGLGAYNEQFFGPGTRLTVL.

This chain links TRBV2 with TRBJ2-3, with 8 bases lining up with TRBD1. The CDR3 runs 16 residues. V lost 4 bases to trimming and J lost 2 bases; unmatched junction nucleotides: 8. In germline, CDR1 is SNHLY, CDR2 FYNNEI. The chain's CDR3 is CASSAGQGRFTDTQYF. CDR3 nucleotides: TGTGCCAGCAGTGCCGGACAGGGTCGCTTCACAGATACGCAGTATTTT.

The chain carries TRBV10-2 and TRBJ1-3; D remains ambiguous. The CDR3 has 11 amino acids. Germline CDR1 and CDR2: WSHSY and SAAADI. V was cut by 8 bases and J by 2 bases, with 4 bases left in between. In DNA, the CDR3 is TGCGCCAGCCTAGCTGGAAACACCATATATTTT. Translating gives CASLAGNTIYF.

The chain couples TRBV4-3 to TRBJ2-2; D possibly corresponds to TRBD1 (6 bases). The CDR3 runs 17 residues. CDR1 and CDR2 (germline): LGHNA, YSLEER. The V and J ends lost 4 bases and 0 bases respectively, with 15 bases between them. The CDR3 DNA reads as TGCGCCAGCAGCCGACGCATGGCAGGGGCGAACACCGGGGAGCTGTTTTTT. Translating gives CASSRRMAGANTGELFF.

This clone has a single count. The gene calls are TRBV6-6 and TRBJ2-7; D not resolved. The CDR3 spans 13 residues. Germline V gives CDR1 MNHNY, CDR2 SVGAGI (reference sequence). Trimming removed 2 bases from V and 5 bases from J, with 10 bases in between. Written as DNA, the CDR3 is TGTGCCAGCAGTTACCATGGGCTCAACGAGCAGTACTTC. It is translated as CASSYHGLNEQYF.

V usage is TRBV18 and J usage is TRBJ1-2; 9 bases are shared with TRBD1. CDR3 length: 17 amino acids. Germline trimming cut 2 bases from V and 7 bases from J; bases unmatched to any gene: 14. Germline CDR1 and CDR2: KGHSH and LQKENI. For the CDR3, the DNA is TGTGCCAGCTCACCAGTCAGTACAGGGGGCGCCGTGGTTGGCTACACCTTC. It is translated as CASSPVSTGGAVVGYTF.